This is a list of T cell receptor beta chains from one sample in a study of T-cell memory formation after mild COVID-19. TCRdb independently ran MiXCR on the 5' RACE reads; one entry per CDR3 protein. The sample consists of about 250,000 distinct CDR3 sequences, about a sixth of them appearing once. Sequencing used PBMCs or a T cell subset sorted from them (not recorded which). The origin of the receptors is a young man who had mild COVID-19 (a few samples of this study predate the infection). Cell type and time point are not known. Each CDR3 is given with its conserved first and last residue. A D gene is named only where the DNA matches it firmly. Clone size appears in some rows only: once, few, many, or a class for an expanded clone.

clone_size	j_call	v_call	d_call	cdr3_aa	cdr3_nt
NA	TRBJ2-1	TRBV18	NA	CASSPGGLDEQFF	TGTGCCAGCTCACCGGGGGGGCTCGATGAGCAGTTCTTC
NA	TRBJ1-2	TRBV11-2	NA	CASSSLTGFYGYTF	TGTGCCAGCAGCTCGTTGACAGGCTTCTATGGCTACACCTTC
NA	TRBJ2-1	TRBV11-3	NA	CASSPSAQIRNEQFF	TGTGCCAGCAGCCCCAGCGCACAGATAAGAAATGAGCAGTTCTTC
NA	TRBJ1-6	TRBV3-1	NA	CASSHGWGRNNSPLHF	TGTGCCAGCAGCCATGGCTGGGGCAGAAATAATTCACCCCTCCACTTT
few	TRBJ2-6	TRBV12-3/TRBV12-4	NA	CATSPGANVLTF	TGTGCCACTTCACCCGGGGCCAACGTCCTGACTTTC
NA	TRBJ2-5	TRBV5-1	TRBD1	CASTVGRTGQETQYF	TGCGCCAGCACCGTGGGTCGGACAGGCCAAGAGACCCAGTACTTC
NA	TRBJ1-1	TRBV4-3	NA	CASSQGTGSMNTEAFF	TGCGCCAGCAGCCAAGGCACGGGATCTATGAACACTGAAGCTTTCTTT
NA	TRBJ1-5	TRBV30	NA	CAWSKLQGGQNQPQHF	TGTGCCTGGAGTAAGCTTCAGGGTGGTCAGAATCAGCCCCAGCATTTT
few	TRBJ2-4	TRBV5-1	NA	CASSFGQQRSIQYF	TGCGCCAGCAGCTTTGGACAACAAAGAAGCATTCAGTACTTC
NA	TRBJ2-5	TRBV4-3	TRBD2	CASSRTSGGALGQETQYF	TGCGCCAGCAGCCGAACTAGCGGGGGGGCCCTCGGGCAAGAGACCCAGTACTTC
few	TRBJ2-3	TRBV29-1	NA	CSVQRQISPDTQYF	TGCAGCGTCCAGAGACAGATCTCCCCAGATACGCAGTATTTT
NA	TRBJ2-7	TRBV5-1	NA	CASSLVSGRDTRNEQYF	TGCGCCAGCAGCTTGGTTTCAGGGAGGGACACCCGGAACGAGCAGTACTTC
many	TRBJ1-6	TRBV19	TRBD1	CATRTGYNSPLHF	TGTGCCACCAGGACAGGTTATAATTCACCCCTCCACTTT
NA	TRBJ1-5	TRBV10-3	NA	CATSRDTSNQPQHF	TGTGCCACGTCCCGGGACACAAGCAATCAGCCCCAGCATTTT
few	TRBJ2-2	TRBV25-1	NA	CASTPVPNTGELFF	TGTGCCAGCACACCCGTGCCGAACACCGGGGAGCTGTTTTTT
few	TRBJ2-2	TRBV5-1	NA	CASSEAPYTGELFF	TGCGCCAGCAGCGAAGCTCCATACACCGGGGAGCTGTTTTTT
few	TRBJ2-3	TRBV7-3	NA	CASSLNRRPGTDTQYF	TGTGCCAGCAGCTTAAATCGTAGGCCCGGCACAGATACGCAGTATTTT
few	TRBJ2-2	TRBV20-1	NA	CSARSRGNTGELFF	TGCAGTGCTAGGTCCCGGGGGAACACCGGGGAGCTGTTTTTT
NA	TRBJ1-4	TRBV7-9	NA	CASSPLGAGTEKLFF	TGTGCCAGCAGCCCCCTGGGGGCAGGGACTGAAAAACTGTTTTTT
few	TRBJ1-2	TRBV5-1	NA	CASSLGTFNYGYTF	TGCGCCAGCAGCTTAGGGACATTTAACTATGGCTACACCTTC
NA	TRBJ1-2	TRBV7-9	NA	CASSLRNTEGYTF	TGTGCCAGCAGCTTACGGAACACAGAGGGCTACACCTTC
NA	TRBJ1-4	TRBV11-2	TRBD1	CASSPLTGGIEKLFF	TGTGCCAGCAGCCCCCTGACAGGGGGCATCGAAAAACTGTTTTTT
NA	TRBJ1-1	TRBV5-1	NA	CASTLAFRGNTEAFF	TGCGCCAGCACCCTGGCCTTTCGGGGGAACACTGAAGCTTTCTTT
NA	TRBJ2-1	TRBV24-1	NA	CATSDPLLGVGSYNEQFF	TGTGCCACCAGTGATCCCCTTCTTGGGGTAGGCTCCTACAATGAGCAGTTCTTC
NA	TRBJ2-3	TRBV28	NA	CASSDRLTDTQYF	TGTGCCAGCTCGGACAGACTCACAGATACGCAGTATTTT
NA	TRBJ2-3	TRBV11-2	NA	CASSFAGMPQYF	TGTGCCAGCAGCTTCGCAGGTATGCCGCAGTATTTT
few	TRBJ2-5	TRBV20-1	TRBD2	CSAPFSGGTQETQYF	TGCAGTGCTCCTTTTAGCGGGGGTACCCAAGAGACCCAGTACTTC
few	TRBJ2-5	TRBV4-3	TRBD2	CASSQGPAGAGETQYF	TGCGCCAGCAGCCAAGGGCCAGCGGGGGCCGGAGAGACCCAGTACTTC
few	TRBJ2-1	TRBV7-2	NA	CASSLVGGYYNEQFF	TGTGCCAGCAGCTTAGTCGGGGGCTATTACAATGAGCAGTTCTTC
few	TRBJ2-2	TRBV6-6	NA	CASTLDDTGELFF	TGTGCCAGCACCCTGGATGACACCGGGGAGCTGTTTTTT
NA	TRBJ2-5	TRBV18	NA	CASSPAGQTQYF	TGTGCCAGCTCACCGGCGGGGCAAACCCAGTACTTC
NA	TRBJ2-1	TRBV9	TRBD2	CASTPGGGVSYNEQFF	TGTGCCAGCACCCCTGGGGGGGGGGTCTCCTACAATGAGCAGTTCTTC
NA	TRBJ1-1	TRBV3-1	NA	CASSPSPGGGTEAFF	TGTGCCAGCAGCCCTTCCCCGGGGGGCGGCACTGAAGCTTTCTTT
NA	TRBJ2-7	TRBV7-2	NA	CASSLVSGSSWYEQYF	TGTGCCAGCAGCTTAGTTTCCGGCTCCAGCTGGTACGAGCAGTACTTC
NA	TRBJ1-5	TRBV20-1	TRBD1	CSAVMGQGFQPQHF	TGCAGTGCTGTCATGGGACAGGGCTTCCAGCCCCAGCATTTT
few	TRBJ1-4	TRBV18	NA	CASSPPGVEKLFF	TGTGCCAGCTCACCACCGGGGGTGGAAAAACTGTTTTTT
NA	TRBJ1-5	TRBV11-2	NA	CASSMDRDQPQHF	TGTGCCAGCAGCATGGACAGAGATCAGCCCCAGCATTTT
many	TRBJ1-1	TRBV5-1	NA	CASSLDRMNTEAFF	TGCGCCAGCAGCTTGGACAGGATGAACACTGAAGCTTTCTTT
NA	TRBJ2-5	TRBV6-1	NA	CASSEASGGKETQYF	TGTGCCAGCAGTGAAGCTAGCGGAGGGAAAGAGACCCAGTACTTC
NA	TRBJ2-3	TRBV10-3	NA	CAISRDLGTDTQYF	TGTGCCATCAGCCGGGACCTTGGCACAGATACGCAGTATTTT
few	TRBJ1-2	TRBV9	TRBD1	CASSVTGGSYGYTF	TGTGCCAGCAGCGTAACAGGGGGGAGCTATGGCTACACCTTC
NA	TRBJ2-5	TRBV7-9	NA	CASSGRKQETQYF	TGTGCCAGCAGCGGCAGGAAGCAAGAGACCCAGTACTTC
many	TRBJ2-5	TRBV4-1	TRBD2	CASSKRLAGNFQETQYF	TGCGCCAGCAGCAAAAGACTAGCGGGGAATTTTCAAGAGACCCAGTACTTC
NA	TRBJ2-2	TRBV5-1	NA	CASSPGNTGELFF	TGCGCCAGCAGTCCTGGGAACACCGGGGAGCTGTTTTTT
NA	TRBJ2-3	TRBV5-1	NA	CASSVGRITDTQYF	TGCGCCAGCAGCGTTGGCAGAATCACAGATACGCAGTATTTT
few	TRBJ2-2	TRBV12-3/TRBV12-4	NA	CASSSPAGELFF	TGTGCCAGCAGTTCCCCCGCCGGGGAGCTGTTTTTT
NA	TRBJ2-7	TRBV6-5	TRBD1	CASSFGQGGTYEQYF	TGTGCCAGCAGTTTCGGACAGGGGGGGACCTACGAGCAGTACTTC
NA	TRBJ2-5	TRBV18	NA	CASSNYEETQYF	TGTGCCAGCTCAAACTATGAAGAGACCCAGTACTTC
NA	TRBJ1-3	TRBV18	NA	CASSPVGRNTIYF	TGTGCCAGCTCACCGGTTGGGAGAAACACCATATATTTT
few	TRBJ1-5	TRBV28	NA	CASCEVDQPQHF	TGTGCCAGCTGTGAAGTGGATCAGCCCCAGCATTTT
few	TRBJ2-3	TRBV12-3/TRBV12-4	NA	CASSFRVSPSTDTQYF	TGTGCCAGCAGTTTTCGGGTCAGTCCCTCCACAGATACGCAGTATTTT
NA	TRBJ1-5	TRBV27	NA	CASSPDDGSNQPQHF	TGTGCCAGCAGTCCGGATGACGGTAGCAATCAGCCCCAGCATTTT
few	TRBJ2-2	TRBV5-5	NA	CASSFFGAGELFF	TGTGCCAGCAGCTTCTTTGGCGCCGGGGAGCTGTTTTTT
few	TRBJ1-6	TRBV19	NA	CASNLDSGTDSNSPLHF	TGTGCCAGTAACTTGGACTCCGGGACCGACTCAAATTCACCCCTCCACTTT
few	TRBJ1-2	TRBV6-2/TRBV6-3	TRBD1	CASSPRQGAPRGYTF	TGTGCCAGCAGTCCCCGACAGGGGGCCCCGCGTGGCTACACCTTC
NA	TRBJ1-4	TRBV28	NA	CASSPRGREKLFF	TGTGCCAGCAGCCCGCGGGGTAGAGAAAAACTGTTTTTT
few	TRBJ2-1	TRBV6-2/TRBV6-3	TRBD2	CASTRTSAGSEQFF	TGTGCCAGTACCAGGACTAGCGCGGGAAGTGAGCAGTTCTTC
NA	TRBJ2-7	TRBV29-1	NA	CSVVDTYYEQYF	TGCAGCGTTGTGGACACCTACTACGAGCAGTACTTC
NA	TRBJ2-3	TRBV7-3	TRBD2	CASSSPPGTRQDTQYF	TGTGCCAGCAGCTCACCCCCTGGGACTAGACAAGATACGCAGTATTTT